This is a list of T cell receptor beta chains from one sample in a study of CD8 T cells in Susac syndrome. A single record per CDR3 protein comes from TCRdb applying MiXCR to the immunoSEQ multiplex PCR reads. The table includes about 280,000 distinct CDR3 sequences, 70% to 90% detected once. The sequencing sample was made of CD8+ T cells from PBMCs. The receptors here all came from a human donor with multiple sclerosis. The CDR3 runs from the conserved cysteine through the conserved F or W. The D gene is left open where the match is weak. Size values are once, few and many counts, or a class for expanded clones, and some rows have none.

clone size	D gene	J gene	V gene	CDR3 protein	CDR3 DNA
NA	NA	TRBJ2-1	TRBV5-5	CASSLEQNNEQFF	TGTGCCAGCAGCTTGGAGCAGAACAATGAGCAGTTCTTC
NA	NA	TRBJ2-7	TRBV5-1	CASSLGGNLYEQYF	TGCGCCAGCAGCTTGGGGGGGAATCTCTACGAGCAGTACTTC
NA	NA	TRBJ2-7	TRBV9	CASSQGHLTYEQYF	TGTGCCAGCAGCCAGGGACACTTGACCTACGAGCAGTACTTC
NA	NA	TRBJ2-3	TRBV7-6	CASSLRSGPTDTQYF	TGTGCCAGCAGCTTACGGTCAGGCCCCACAGATACGCAGTATTTT
NA	NA	TRBJ2-1	TRBV27	CASSLSTYNEQFF	TGTGCCAGCAGTTTATCCACCTACAATGAGCAGTTCTTC
NA	NA	TRBJ2-4	TRBV7-9	CASSFPQALNIQYF	TGTGCCAGCAGCTTTCCACAGGCTTTAAACATTCAGTACTTC
once	NA	TRBJ2-1	TRBV15	CATSIRGDEQFF	TGTGCCACCAGCATTAGGGGAGATGAGCAGTTCTTC
NA	TRBD1	TRBJ1-4	TRBV7-2	CASSLYRTGYEKLFF	TGTGCCAGCAGCTTATACCGGACAGGGTATGAAAAACTGTTTTTT
NA	TRBD2	TRBJ2-1	TRBV5-1	CASSFIRTSGRADNEQFF	TGCGCCAGCAGCTTCATCAGGACTAGCGGGAGGGCCGACAATGAGCAGTTCTTC
NA	NA	TRBJ2-7	TRBV7-8	CASSLAPWGSYEQYF	TGTGCCAGCAGCTTAGCCCCCTGGGGCTCCTACGAGCAGTACTTC
NA	NA	TRBJ1-1	TRBV20-1	CSAAGFGTEAFF	TGCAGTGCCGCCGGGTTCGGCACTGAAGCCTTCTTT
once	NA	TRBJ2-2	TRBV9	CASRKSDTGELFF	TGTGCCAGCCGCAAGAGTGACACCGGGGAGCTGTTTTTT
NA	NA	TRBJ2-7	TRBV15	CATSRGTVAYEQYF	TGTGCCACCAGCAGAGGGACTGTCGCCTACGAGCAGTACTTC
few	TRBD2	TRBJ2-1	TRBV7-9	CASSPREGVSNNEQFF	TGTGCCAGCAGCCCCCGGGAGGGCGTATCGAACAATGAGCAGTTCTTC
NA	NA	TRBJ2-4	TRBV29-1	CSVGYAGRLNIQYF	TGCAGCGTTGGGTATGCGGGACGGTTAAACATTCAGTACTTC
NA	NA	TRBJ2-1	TRBV20-1	CSAREKRYEQFF	TGCAGTGCTAGAGAAAAAAGATATGAGCAGTTCTTC
NA	TRBD2	TRBJ2-1	TRBV11-2	CASSLRGTSISNEQFF	TGTGCCAGCAGCTTACGCGGGACTAGCATCTCCAATGAGCAGTTCTTC
NA	NA	TRBJ2-1	TRBV7-9	CASSPSLVYNEQFF	TGTGCCAGCAGCCCATCACTAGTCTACAATGAGCAGTTCTTC
NA	TRBD2	TRBJ2-3	TRBV20-1	CSARESSGTSGVWHTDTQYF	TGCAGTGCTAGAGAAAGCTCCGGGACTAGCGGGGTTTGGCACACAGATACGCAGTATTTT
once	NA	TRBJ2-2	TRBV7-9	CAGSLKGSSNTGELFF	TGTGCCGGCAGCTTGAAGGGGAGTTCGAACACCGGGGAGCTGTTTTTT
NA	TRBD2	TRBJ2-5	TRBV15	CATSRERLAGDRETQYF	TGTGCCACCAGCAGAGAGAGACTAGCGGGAGATCGGGAGACCCAGTACTTC
NA	NA	TRBJ1-2	TRBV9	CASSGSQPFYGYTF	TGTGCCAGCAGCGGATCCCAGCCGTTCTATGGCTACACCTTC
NA	NA	TRBJ2-5	TRBV25-1	CASSEWAGQYF	TGTGCCAGCAGTGAATGGGCAGGCCAGTACTTC
NA	NA	TRBJ1-3	TRBV7-9	CASSLGNLGNTIYF	TGTGCCAGCAGCTTAGGGAACCTTGGAAACACCATATATTTT
NA	TRBD1	TRBJ2-2	TRBV7-3	CASSSRDRGSGELFF	TGTGCCAGCAGTTCTAGGGACAGGGGGTCCGGGGAGCTGTTTTTT
NA	NA	TRBJ1-4	TRBV7-9	CASSLGSLRGGREEKLFF	TGTGCCAGCAGCTTAGGGTCACTCCGCGGGGGGCGCGAGGAAAAACTGTTTTTT
NA	NA	TRBJ2-3	TRBV5-5	CASSVGGLNTDTQYF	TGTGCCAGCAGCGTAGGGGGACTGAACACAGATACGCAGTATTTT
NA	NA	TRBJ1-6	TRBV7-9	CASSLPRGDSPLHF	TGTGCCAGCAGCTTACCGAGGGGAGATTCACCCCTCCACTTT